One and the same sample provided the 20 T cell receptor beta chains below, sequenced in a study of a mutant IDH1 vaccine in newly diagnosed glioma. Their cognate antigens are unknown. TCRdb's table, derived via immunoSEQ multiplex PCR, lists solely in-frame clones and lacks some. The table has more than 30,000 clones, around 89% seen once. Indicated time point: week 11, during vaccination. Every vaccination contained 300 ug of the mutant IDH1 20-mer peptide and was paired with topical imiquimod. Sequences were derived from PBMCs, sampled from a glioma patient whose treatment included an IDH1 peptide vaccine. Receptors were obtained from a young man with glioma.

The V and J genes are TRBV7-9 and TRBJ1-2; D gene uncertain. Between the trimmed V and J ends, which lost 4 bases and 2 bases, there was a span of 8 bases. From germline, CDR1 is SEHNR and CDR2 FQNEAQ (reference sequence). This CDR3 region has 13 residues. Here the CDR3 reads CASSSPGNYGYTF. CDR3 DNA: TGTGCCAGCAGCTCCCCGGGGAACTATGGCTACACCTTC.

The rearrangement uses TRBV4-3 and TRBJ2-7; possibly TRBD2 for D (7 bases). CDR3 length: 15 residues. Trimming left V 1 base short and J 5 bases short, with 15 bases between. The germline V gene has CDR1 LGHNA and CDR2 YSLEER. The CDR3 DNA reads TGCGCCAGCAGCCAAGGGGGAGGGGGGACCGACGAGCAGTACTTC. This codes for CASSQGGGGTDEQYF.

The rearrangement uses TRBV4-1 and TRBJ1-2; 7 bases align to TRBD1. This CDR3 is built from 15 residues. The V and J ends lost 0 bases and 3 bases, in that order; junction bases with no gene match: 4. From germline, CDR1 is MGHRA and CDR2 YSYEKL. CDR3 sequence reads: CASSQEDRRDYGYTF. DNA for the CDR3: TGCGCCAGCAGCCAAGAGGACAGGAGGGACTATGGCTACACCTTC.

The rearrangement joins TRBV27 to TRBJ1-5; 7 bases align to TRBD1. Germline V CDR1 and CDR2: MNHEY, SMNVEV (reference sequence). After removal of 6 bases from V and 2 bases from J, the junction contained 4 bases not matched to a gene. The length of the CDR3 is 14 residues. The CDR3 spells CASRVTGGNQPQHF. The CDR3 DNA sequence: TGTGCCAGCAGAGTTACAGGGGGCAATCAGCCCCAGCATTTT.

This rearrangement joins TRBV28 to TRBJ2-3, with a possible D match to TRBD2 (5 bases). Per germline, CDR1 MDHEN and CDR2 SYDVKM. The CDR3 has 14 residues. The V end lost 5 bases, the J end lost 2 bases, and 11 bases lay between the germline ends. CDR3: CASSPGLITDTQYF. The DNA of the CDR3 is TGTGCCAGCAGTCCCGGACTTATCACAGATACGCAGTATTTT.

CDR3 nucleotides: TGTGCCTGGGGCGAGCTAGCGGCCTACAATGAGCAGTTCTTC. It yields the protein CAWGELAAYNEQFF. V usage is TRBV30 and J usage is TRBJ2-1, with TRBD2 matching over 7 bases. CDR3 length equals 14 residues. Germline CDR1 GTSNPN, CDR2 SVGIG (reference sequence). V lost 5 bases, J lost 2 bases, and 6 bases stayed unmatched.

This clone is a singleton in its sample. The rearrangement links TRBV28 to TRBJ1-2; D remains unclear. The germline gives CDR1 MDHEN, CDR2 SYDVKM. V was shortened by 5 bases and J by 4 bases, with 8 bases between the two germline ends. The CDR3 is 12 amino acids. This CDR3 is CASSPRTYGYTF. In DNA, the CDR3 is TGTGCCAGCAGTCCCAGAACCTATGGCTACACCTTC.

The rearrangement links TRBV2 to TRBJ1-5; D gene ambiguous. The V gene lost 7 bases and the J gene lost 2 bases, with 12 bases spanning the gap. Germline V gene sequence: CDR1 SNHLY, CDR2 FYNNEI. This CDR3 has 14 residues. CDR3 loop: CASKRARGNQPQHF. CDR3 coding DNA: TGTGCCAGCAAAAGGGCCCGAGGCAATCAGCCCCAGCATTTT.

The J gene is TRBJ1-4, the V gene TRBV9, with 9 bases matching TRBD1. CDR3 length equals 15 residues. Unmatched junction bases numbered 4, after V lost 3 bases and J lost 4 bases. Germline CDR1 SGDLS, CDR2 YYNGEE. Written as DNA, the CDR3 is TGTGCCAGCAGCGGTACAGGGGGCGGTAATGAAAAACTGTTTTTT. Its translation: CASSGTGGGNEKLFF. Full variable domain (remainder filled in from reference TRBV9 and TRBJ1-4): DSGVTQTPKHLITATGQRVTLRCSPRSGDLSVYWYQQSLDQGLQFLIQYYNGEERAKGNILERFSAQQFPDLHSELNLSSLELGDSALYFCASSGTGGGNEKLFFGSGTQLSVL.

About this clone: The junction and the germline gene differ at one end; a read error may be behind it. This rearrangement joins TRBV7-7 to TRBJ1-1; D is unresolved. The V gene's germline CDR1 is SSHAT and CDR2 FNYEAQ (reference sequence). The CDR3 is made up of 13 amino acids. The DNA for the CDR3 is TGTGCTAGCAGCCTCACGCTAGGTTCAGATGCTTTCTTT. It is translated as CASSLTLGSDAFF. The full variable domain, with the rest looked up from reference TRBV7-7 and TRBJ1-1, is GAGVSQSPRYKVTKRGQDVTLRCDPISSHATLYWYQQALGQGPEFLTYFNYEAQPDKSGLPSDRFSAERPEGSISTLTIQRTEQRDSAMYRCASSLTLGSDAFFGQGTRLTVV.

The chain couples TRBV4-1 to TRBJ2-2; no definite D call. Trimming removed 4 bases at V and 2 bases at J, with 11 bases between. CDR1 is MGHRA, CDR2 YSYEKL, per germline. The CDR3 spans 15 residues. CDR3 bases: TGCGCCAGCAGCCCCCGGGCCGCCAACACCGGGGAGCTGTTTTTT. Translating gives CASSPRAANTGELFF.

This chain links TRBV30 with TRBJ2-7, with D tentatively TRBD1 or TRBD2 (5 bases each). Germline V gene data show CDR1 as GTSNPN and CDR2 as SVGIG (reference sequence). V was cut by 2 bases and J by 4 bases, with 15 bases left in between. This CDR3 spans 14 amino acids. The CDR3 reads CAWSRGAPNYEQYF. The DNA of the CDR3 is TGTGCCTGGAGTAGAGGGGCGCCCAATTACGAGCAGTACTTC.

The gene calls are TRBV7-9 and TRBJ1-1, with D uncertain. With 5 bases removed from V and 0 bases from J, the gap between germline ends came to 10 bases. Germline V lookup: CDR1 SEHNR, CDR2 FQNEAQ (reference sequence). The length of the CDR3 is 14 residues. This CDR3 is CASSPQVLNTEAFF. DNA for the CDR3: TGTGCCAGCAGCCCTCAGGTGTTGAACACTGAAGCTTTCTTT. Together with reference TRBV7-9 and TRBJ1-1, the CDR3 gives the full variable domain: DTGVSQNPRHKITKRGQNVTFRCDPISEHNRLYWYRQTLGQGPEFLTYFQNEAQLEKSRLLSDRFSAERPKGSFSTLEIQRTEQGDSAMYLCASSPQVLNTEAFFGQGTRLTVV.

V and J are TRBV7-8 and TRBJ2-5, with TRBD2 as a possible D gene (9 bases). This CDR3 is 19 amino acids long. From germline, CDR1 is SGHVS and CDR2 FQNEAQ. With 5 bases removed from V and 5 bases from J, the gap between germline ends came to 30 bases. The CDR3 loop reads CASSPLQGAGGRAGETQYF. In DNA form, the CDR3 reads TGTGCCAGCAGCCCCCTCCAGGGGGCAGGCGGGAGGGCCGGGGAGACCCAGTACTTC.

The rearrangement uses TRBV2 and TRBJ1-2, with D unclear. This CDR3 spans 18 amino acids. The V end lost 1 base, the J end lost 4 bases, and 22 bases lay between the germline ends. In germline, CDR1 is SNHLY, CDR2 FYNNEI. CDR3 amino acids: CASSEDFGRPSRSYGYTF. The CDR3 region has the DNA TGTGCCAGCAGTGAAGACTTCGGTAGGCCGTCCAGGAGCTATGGCTACACCTTC.

The DNA of the CDR3 is TGTGCCAGCACCAAACCCGGGGGGGGCGAGCAGTACTTC. The encoded protein is CASTKPGGGEQYF. The rearrangement uses TRBV5-6 and TRBJ2-7; 8 nucleotides agree with TRBD2. The CDR3 loop spans 13 amino acids. Germline trimming cut 6 bases from V and 6 bases from J; bases unmatched to any gene: 8. Germline V gene sequence: CDR1 SGHDT, CDR2 YYEEEE.

V usage is TRBV6-6 and J usage is TRBJ2-1; 10 bases are a match to TRBD2. Germline CDR1 and CDR2: MNHNY and SVGAGI (reference sequence). V lost 3 bases to trimming and J lost 7 bases; unmatched junction nucleotides: 3. This CDR3 contains 14 residues. This CDR3 is CASSYKAGGNEQFF. DNA of the CDR3: TGTGCCAGCAGTTATAAAGCGGGAGGGAATGAGCAGTTCTTC.

This chain links TRBV2 with TRBJ1-1, with D possibly being TRBD1 (6 bases). Germline CDR1 SNHLY, CDR2 FYNNEI. The ends were cut back, 6 bases at V and 3 bases at J, with 17 bases in the middle. This CDR3 has 15 residues. CDR3 DNA sequence: TGTGCCAGCAGGCAGTTAGGGGGGGGTTACACTGAAGCTTTCTTT. Encoded protein: CASRQLGGGYTEAFF. Using reference TRBV2 and TRBJ1-1 for the parts outside the CDR3, the full variable domain is EPEVTQTPSHQVTQMGQEVILRCVPISNHLYFYWYRQILGQKVEFLVSFYNNEISEKSEIFDDQFSVERPDGSNFTLKIRSTKLEDSAMYFCASRQLGGGYTEAFFGQGTRLTVV.

V is TRBV6-5 and J is TRBJ1-1; 8 bases map to TRBD1. This CDR3 has 14 residues. The ends lost 10 bases at V and 2 bases at J; junction bases unmatched: 9. Per the germline V gene, CDR1 is MNHEY and CDR2 is SVGAGI. The DNA for the CDR3 is TGTGCCACCGGAGCGACAGGGGACAACACTGAAGCTTTCTTT. It encodes CATGATGDNTEAFF.

In its sample, this clone was seen a few times. The chain joins TRBV28 to TRBJ1-5; D not resolved. Germline V gene lookup returns CDR1 MDHEN and CDR2 SYDVKM. The CDR3 length is 12 residues. Trimming removed 4 bases from V and 4 bases from J, with 5 bases in between. The CDR3 coding sequence is TGTGCCAGCAGTTCCCTAAATCAGCCCCAGCATTTT. It specifies CASSSLNQPQHF.